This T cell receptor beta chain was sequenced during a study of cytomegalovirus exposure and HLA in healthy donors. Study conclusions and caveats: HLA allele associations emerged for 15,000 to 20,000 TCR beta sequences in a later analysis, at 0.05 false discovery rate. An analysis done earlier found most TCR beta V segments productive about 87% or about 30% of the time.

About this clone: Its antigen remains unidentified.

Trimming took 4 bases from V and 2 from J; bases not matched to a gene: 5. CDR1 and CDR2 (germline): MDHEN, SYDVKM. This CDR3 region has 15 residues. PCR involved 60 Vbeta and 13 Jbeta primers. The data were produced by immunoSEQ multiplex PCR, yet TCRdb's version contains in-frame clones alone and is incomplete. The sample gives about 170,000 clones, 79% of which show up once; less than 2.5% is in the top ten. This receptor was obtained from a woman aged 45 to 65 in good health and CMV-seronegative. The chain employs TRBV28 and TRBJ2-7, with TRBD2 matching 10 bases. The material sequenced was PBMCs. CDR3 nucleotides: TGTGCCAGCAGTTCCGGACTAGCGGCCCCCTACGAGCAGTACTTC. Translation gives CASSSGLAAPYEQYF.